A selection of T cell receptor beta chains follows, all from one sample in a study of blood T cells in healthy people across ages. In TCRdb, the 5' RACE reads were re-called with MiXCR into one record per CDR3 protein. The sample lists 650,000 to 700,000 distinct CDR3 sequences; 32% were seen once. The material sequenced was blood. The receptors derive from a woman of 80 years or more in good health. Each CDR3 is given with its conserved first and last residue. The D gene is left open where the match is weak. The size of a clone is reported for some rows only, either as once, few or many, or as a class for expanded clones.

V: TRBV7-2; J: TRBJ2-7; D: .; size: .; DNA: TGTGCCAGCAGCCCGGGACTCACCTATTACAATGAGCAGTACTTC; CDR3: CASSPGLTYYNEQYF
V: TRBV20-1; J: TRBJ2-1; D: TRBD2; size: many; DNA: TGCAGTGCTAGAGAAGGGAGACTAGCGGCCCACAATGAGCAGTTCTTC; CDR3: CSAREGRLAAHNEQFF
V: TRBV7-2; J: TRBJ2-6; D: .; size: many; DNA: TGTGCCAGCAGCCCCAGACCCGGAAGAGGGGCCAACGTCCTGACTTTC; CDR3: CASSPRPGRGANVLTF
V: TRBV25-1; J: TRBJ1-2; D: .; size: many; DNA: TGTGCCAGCAGTGAAGGCCCGACAATCTATGGCTACACCTTC; CDR3: CASSEGPTIYGYTF
V: TRBV27; J: TRBJ2-5; D: TRBD2; size: .; DNA: TGTGCCAGCAGTTCGGGACTAGCGGTCCAAGAGACCCAGTGCTTC; CDR3: CASSSGLAVQETQCF
V: TRBV20-1; J: TRBJ2-3; D: .; size: .; DNA: TGCAGCGGGAGAGGGGCCGGCACAGATACGCAGTATTTT; CDR3: CSGRGAGTDTQYF
V: TRBV7-9; J: TRBJ1-5; D: .; size: .; DNA: TGTGCCAGCAGCTTAGTAGTCGGTGTGAGCAATCAGCCCCAGCATTTT; CDR3: CASSLVVGVSNQPQHF
V: TRBV11-2; J: TRBJ1-2; D: .; size: many; DNA: TGTGCCAGCAGGGAGCGGGGGGGTAATGGCTACACCTTC; CDR3: CASRERGGNGYTF
V: TRBV5-1; J: TRBJ1-2; D: .; size: few; DNA: TGCGCCAGCAGGGAGACAGACTATGGCTACACCTTC; CDR3: CASRETDYGYTF
V: TRBV12-3/TRBV12-4; J: TRBJ2-2; D: TRBD2; size: many; DNA: TGTGCCAGCACCCTCGTGGGGGAGGGCACCGGGGAGCTGTTTTTT; CDR3: CASTLVGEGTGELFF
V: TRBV20-1; J: TRBJ2-3; D: TRBD2; size: .; DNA: TGCAGTGCTAGTGGCGTACTAGCGGGACAAGGAGGGACAGATACGCAGTATTTT; CDR3: CSASGVLAGQGGTDTQYF
V: TRBV2; J: TRBJ2-6; D: .; size: .; DNA: TGTGCCAGCAGTCGGGGCAGAGGGGAGTCTCTCTCTGTCAACGTCCTGACTTTC; CDR3: CASSRGRGESLSVNVLTF
V: TRBV27; J: TRBJ2-2; D: .; size: .; DNA: TGTGCCAGCGCTAGCCCCCCCGTGGACACCGGGGAGCTGTTTTTT; CDR3: CASASPPVDTGELFF
V: TRBV11-3; J: TRBJ1-1; D: .; size: .; DNA: TGTGCCAGCAGCCCCCAGCCGGGAACTGAAGCTTTCTTT; CDR3: CASSPQPGTEAFF
V: TRBV9; J: TRBJ2-3; D: .; size: many; DNA: TGTGCCAGCAGTGGTATAGGAAGCACAGATACGCAGTATTTT; CDR3: CASSGIGSTDTQYF
V: TRBV4-2; J: TRBJ2-5; D: TRBD2; size: many; DNA: TGTGCCAGCAGCCGGCGGGATCCGGGGGGGAAAGAGACCCAGTACTTC; CDR3: CASSRRDPGGKETQYF
V: TRBV9; J: TRBJ2-3; D: TRBD2; size: many; DNA: TGTGCCAGCAGCGTAGGGGCTAGCGGGCCTAGCACAGATACGCAGTATTTT; CDR3: CASSVGASGPSTDTQYF
V: TRBV5-1; J: TRBJ2-7; D: .; size: many; DNA: TGCGCCAGCAGCTTGAACAGGCGCTACGAGCAGTACTTC; CDR3: CASSLNRRYEQYF
V: TRBV20-1; J: TRBJ1-1; D: TRBD1; size: many; DNA: TGCAGTGCTAGACGCGGGGGACAGGGTACGGCTGAAGCTTTCTTT; CDR3: CSARRGGQGTAEAFF
V: TRBV24-1; J: TRBJ1-5; D: .; size: .; DNA: TGTGCCACCAGTGACGGGGGGCTTGGCAATCAGCCCCAGCATTTT; CDR3: CATSDGGLGNQPQHF
V: TRBV7-2; J: TRBJ2-7; D: TRBD2; size: many; DNA: TGTGCCAGCAGCTTTGGGGGGGTTTACGAGCAGTACTTC; CDR3: CASSFGGVYEQYF
V: TRBV20-1; J: TRBJ2-3; D: .; size: many; DNA: TGCAGTGCTAGAGTGGAGTCCCGAAGCACAGATACGCAGTATTTT; CDR3: CSARVESRSTDTQYF
V: TRBV5-1; J: TRBJ2-5; D: .; size: many; DNA: TGCGCCAGCAGCTTGATGTCTATGACGGCCGGGGAGACCCAGTACTTC; CDR3: CASSLMSMTAGETQYF
V: TRBV20-1; J: TRBJ2-3; D: TRBD1; size: many; DNA: TGCAGTGCTAGTGAACAGGGGTTGACAGATACGCAGTATTTT; CDR3: CSASEQGLTDTQYF
V: TRBV4-2; J: TRBJ1-5; D: .; size: .; DNA: TGTGCCAGCAGCCAAGATTGGGACTTCGATCAGCCCCAGCATTTT; CDR3: CASSQDWDFDQPQHF
V: TRBV6-1; J: TRBJ1-4; D: .; size: many; DNA: TGTGCCAGCAGGAGACTCAAAGGGAGGGCTCCTAATGAAAAACTGTTTTTT; CDR3: CASRRLKGRAPNEKLFF
V: TRBV30; J: TRBJ1-5; D: TRBD1; size: .; DNA: TGTGCCTGGGACAGGGGGCTCGATCAGCCCCAGCATTTT; CDR3: CAWDRGLDQPQHF
V: TRBV20-1; J: TRBJ2-7; D: TRBD2; size: many; DNA: TGCAGTGCTAGTGGACTAGCGGGGGCCTCCTACGAGCAGTACTTC; CDR3: CSASGLAGASYEQYF
V: TRBV28; J: TRBJ2-7; D: .; size: many; DNA: TGTGCCAGCAGTTTGATCGGGCGGGTCTCCTACGAGCAGTACTTC; CDR3: CASSLIGRVSYEQYF
V: TRBV7-3; J: TRBJ2-4; D: .; size: many; DNA: TGTGCCAGCAGCTTACGGCCCTCAGGGACCAAAAACATTCAGTACTTC; CDR3: CASSLRPSGTKNIQYF
V: TRBV27; J: TRBJ1-4; D: .; size: .; DNA: TGTGCCAGCAGTTCGGTCGGGCGAGTCGCTGAAAAACTGTTTTTT; CDR3: CASSSVGRVAEKLFF
V: TRBV4-3; J: TRBJ2-3; D: TRBD2; size: many; DNA: TGCGCCAGCAGCCACGCGGGACTAGCGGGGGAGGCAGATACGCAGTATTTT; CDR3: CASSHAGLAGEADTQYF
V: TRBV6-5; J: TRBJ2-5; D: .; size: many; DNA: TGTGCCAGCAGTCGACGGACCACAACCTTAGAGACCCAGTACTTC; CDR3: CASSRRTTTLETQYF
V: TRBV7-2; J: TRBJ2-1; D: .; size: many; DNA: TGTGCCAGCACGCCAAGCGGGGAGCAGTTCTTC; CDR3: CASTPSGEQFF
V: TRBV9; J: TRBJ1-1; D: .; size: few; DNA: TGTGCCAGCAGCGCCCGGGTGGGGTCCAACACTGAAGCTTTCTTT; CDR3: CASSARVGSNTEAFF
V: TRBV7-7; J: TRBJ2-5; D: TRBD2; size: many; DNA: TGTGCCAGCAGCGATAGCGGGGGGGCACAGACCCAGTACTTC; CDR3: CASSDSGGAQTQYF
V: TRBV20-1; J: TRBJ2-1; D: .; size: many; DNA: TGCAGTGCTAGAGATCGAAGGTTTGGGAACAATGAGCAGTTCTTC; CDR3: CSARDRRFGNNEQFF
V: TRBV20-1; J: TRBJ1-2; D: TRBD1; size: .; DNA: TGCAGTGCTAGGGCGGACAGGGGTCCCCAAAACTATGGCTACACCTTC; CDR3: CSARADRGPQNYGYTF
V: TRBV7-2; J: TRBJ2-6; D: TRBD1; size: many; DNA: TGTGCCAGCAGCGTGCGCAGGGGGCCAAGGGGGGGGGCCAACGTCCTGACTTTC; CDR3: CASSVRRGPRGGANVLTF
V: TRBV6-1; J: TRBJ1-5; D: .; size: .; DNA: TGTGCCAGCGAACAGGGTTGGGAGCCCCAGCATTTT; CDR3: CASEQGWEPQHF
V: TRBV9; J: TRBJ2-7; D: TRBD2; size: many; DNA: TGTGCCAGCAGCGCCGGCGGGGGGGCAAACGAGCAGTACTTC; CDR3: CASSAGGGANEQYF
V: TRBV20-1; J: TRBJ2-7; D: TRBD1; size: many; DNA: TGCAGTGCTGGGGAAGACCGGGACAGGGCCCACGAGCAGTACTTC; CDR3: CSAGEDRDRAHEQYF
V: TRBV5-1; J: TRBJ2-2; D: .; size: few; DNA: TGCGCCAGCAGCTTTGACACGGTTAACACCGGGGAGCTGTTTTTT; CDR3: CASSFDTVNTGELFF
V: TRBV29-1; J: TRBJ2-7; D: .; size: many; DNA: TGCAGCGTAACCCGGGCACCCAACGAGCAGTACTTC; CDR3: CSVTRAPNEQYF
V: TRBV3-1; J: TRBJ1-6; D: .; size: many; DNA: TGTGCCAGCAGCCAAGGGGGCTCCTATAATTCACCCCTCCACTTT; CDR3: CASSQGGSYNSPLHF
V: TRBV5-6; J: TRBJ2-5; D: TRBD2; size: many; DNA: TGTGCCAGCAGCTTGGGCGGGGGGGCTGAGGAGACCCAGTACTTC; CDR3: CASSLGGGAEETQYF
V: TRBV5-1; J: TRBJ1-2; D: .; size: .; DNA: TGCGCCAGCAGCTTTGATCGGAAGGTATCGGATGGCTACACCTTC; CDR3: CASSFDRKVSDGYTF
V: TRBV7-2; J: TRBJ2-7; D: .; size: few; DNA: TGTGCCAGCAGCTTCCAGACAGTCTACGAGCAGTACTTC; CDR3: CASSFQTVYEQYF
V: TRBV20-1; J: TRBJ2-3; D: .; size: .; DNA: TGCAGTGCTCCTCCGGACAGCGGGGGCACAGATACGCAGTATTTT; CDR3: CSAPPDSGGTDTQYF
V: TRBV5-1; J: TRBJ1-1; D: TRBD1; size: few; DNA: TGCGCCAGCAGCTTGGGTCCAGGGACAGGAACTGAAGCTTTCTTT; CDR3: CASSLGPGTGTEAFF
V: TRBV2; J: TRBJ2-3; D: .; size: many; DNA: TGTGCCAGCACCAGGAGAGATACGCAGTATTTT; CDR3: CASTRRDTQYF
V: TRBV4-2; J: TRBJ2-4; D: .; size: many; DNA: TGTGCCAGCAGCCAAGAAGGGGGAAACATTCAGTACTTC; CDR3: CASSQEGGNIQYF
V: TRBV20-1; J: TRBJ1-2; D: .; size: many; DNA: TGCAGTGCGGGAAGGCCTTTCGACTATGGCTACACCTTC; CDR3: CSAGRPFDYGYTF
V: TRBV7-3; J: TRBJ2-1; D: TRBD2; size: .; DNA: TGTGCCAGCAGCTTAGGGTCTAGCGGGGGGGCCTACAATGAGCAGTTCTTC; CDR3: CASSLGSSGGAYNEQFF
V: TRBV11-2; J: TRBJ2-5; D: .; size: few; DNA: TGTGCCAGCAGCTGGAGCCAGGGTCGAGAGACCCAGTACTTC; CDR3: CASSWSQGRETQYF
V: TRBV6-1; J: TRBJ1-4; D: TRBD1; size: few; DNA: TGTGCCAGCAGGGACAGGTTTAATGAAAAACTGTTTTTT; CDR3: CASRDRFNEKLFF
V: TRBV3-1; J: TRBJ2-4; D: TRBD1; size: .; DNA: TGTGCCAGCAGCCCGGGACAGGCAGACATTCAGTACTTC; CDR3: CASSPGQADIQYF
V: TRBV20-1; J: TRBJ1-6; D: .; size: few; DNA: TGCAGTGCTAGAGGGGCAAATTCACCCCTCCACTTT; CDR3: CSARGANSPLHF
V: TRBV7-2; J: TRBJ2-5; D: .; size: .; DNA: TGTGCCAGCAGCTTAGAGGCAGGAAATGTGGAGACCCAGTACTTC; CDR3: CASSLEAGNVETQYF
V: TRBV7-3; J: TRBJ2-7; D: .; size: .; DNA: TGTGCCAGCAGCTTTAGGGAAGGGGAGACCCGGTACTTC; CDR3: CASSFREGETRYF